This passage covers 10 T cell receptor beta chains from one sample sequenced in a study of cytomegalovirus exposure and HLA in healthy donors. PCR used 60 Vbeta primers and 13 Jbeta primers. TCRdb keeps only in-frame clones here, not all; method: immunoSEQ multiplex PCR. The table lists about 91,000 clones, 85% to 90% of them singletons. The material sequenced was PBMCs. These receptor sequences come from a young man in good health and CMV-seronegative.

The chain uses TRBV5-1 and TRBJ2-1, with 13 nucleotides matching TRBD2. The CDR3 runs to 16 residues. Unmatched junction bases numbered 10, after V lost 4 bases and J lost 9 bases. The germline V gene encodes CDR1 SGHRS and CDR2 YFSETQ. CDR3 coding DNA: TGCGCCAGCAGCCTACAACTAGCGGGAGGGCACGGTGAGCAGTTCTTC. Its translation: CASSLQLAGGHGEQFF.

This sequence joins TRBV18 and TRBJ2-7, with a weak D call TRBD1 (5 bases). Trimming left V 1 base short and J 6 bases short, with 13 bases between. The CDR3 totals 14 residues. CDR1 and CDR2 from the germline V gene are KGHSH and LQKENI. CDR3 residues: CASSPLDSGREQYF. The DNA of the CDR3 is TGTGCCAGCTCACCACTCGACAGTGGACGCGAGCAGTACTTC.

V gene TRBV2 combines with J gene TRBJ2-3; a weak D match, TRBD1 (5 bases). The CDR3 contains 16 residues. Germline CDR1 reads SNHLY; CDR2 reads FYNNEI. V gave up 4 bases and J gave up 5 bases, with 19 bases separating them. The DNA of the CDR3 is TGTGCCAGCAGTGTGGAAGCAGGGTTGTTCGGAGATACGCAGTATTTT. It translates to CASSVEAGLFGDTQYF.

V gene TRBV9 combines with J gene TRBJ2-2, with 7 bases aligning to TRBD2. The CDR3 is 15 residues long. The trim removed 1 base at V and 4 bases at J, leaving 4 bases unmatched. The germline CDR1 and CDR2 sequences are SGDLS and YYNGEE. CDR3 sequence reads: CASSVTGGGTGELFF. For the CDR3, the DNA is TGTGCCAGCAGCGTAACGGGAGGTGGCACCGGGGAGCTGTTTTTT.

The chain's CDR3 is CASSLAEATEAFF. The CDR3 DNA is TGTGCCAGCAGCTTAGCAGAGGCCACTGAAGCTTTCTTT. This chain connects TRBV7-2 to TRBJ1-1; D gene uncertain. V dropped 0 bases and J dropped 4 bases, with 6 bases sitting between them. CDR3 length: 13 amino acids. Germline CDR1 is SGHTA and CDR2 is FQGNSA.

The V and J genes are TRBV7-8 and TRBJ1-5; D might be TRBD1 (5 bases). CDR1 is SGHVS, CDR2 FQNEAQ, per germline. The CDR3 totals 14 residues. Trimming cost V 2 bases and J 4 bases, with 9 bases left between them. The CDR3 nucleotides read TGTGCCAGCAGCTTATGGGGGGGTAATCAGCCCCAGCATTTT. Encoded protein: CASSLWGGNQPQHF.

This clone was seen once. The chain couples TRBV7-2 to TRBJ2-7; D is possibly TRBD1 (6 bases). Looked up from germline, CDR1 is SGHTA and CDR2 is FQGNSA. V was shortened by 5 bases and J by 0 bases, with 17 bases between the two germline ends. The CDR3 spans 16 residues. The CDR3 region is CASSPNPGTISYEQYF. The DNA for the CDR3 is TGTGCCAGCAGCCCAAACCCGGGGACAATCTCCTACGAGCAGTACTTC.

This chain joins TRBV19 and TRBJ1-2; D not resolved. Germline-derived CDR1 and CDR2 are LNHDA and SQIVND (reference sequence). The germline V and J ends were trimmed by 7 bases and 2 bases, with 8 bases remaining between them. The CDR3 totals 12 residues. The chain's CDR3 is CASTAENYGYTF. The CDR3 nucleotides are TGTGCCAGTACGGCGGAGAACTATGGCTACACCTTC. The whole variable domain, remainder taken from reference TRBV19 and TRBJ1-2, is DGGITQSPKYLFRKEGQNVTLSCEQNLNHDAMYWYRQDPGQGLRLIYYSQIVNDFQKGDIAEGYSVSREKKESFPLTVTSAQKNPTAFYLCASTAENYGYTFGSGTRLTVV.

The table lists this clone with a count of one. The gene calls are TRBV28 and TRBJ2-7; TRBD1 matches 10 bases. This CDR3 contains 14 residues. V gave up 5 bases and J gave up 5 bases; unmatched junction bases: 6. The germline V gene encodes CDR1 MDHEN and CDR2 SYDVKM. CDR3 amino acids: CASSGGQGVNEQYF. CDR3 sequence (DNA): TGTGCCAGCAGTGGAGGACAGGGGGTCAACGAGCAGTACTTC.

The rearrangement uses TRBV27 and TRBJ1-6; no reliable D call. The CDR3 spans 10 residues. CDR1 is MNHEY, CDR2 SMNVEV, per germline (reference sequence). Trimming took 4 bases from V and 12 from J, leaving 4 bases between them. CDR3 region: CASSSGPLHF. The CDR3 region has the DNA TGTGCCAGCAGTTCGGGACCCCTCCACTTT.